This T cell receptor (beta chain) appears in the sequencing data of a study of blood T cells in healthy people across ages. A remark on this clonotype: Sequence at one end of the junction differs from germline and may be a read error.

The use of a sample-barcoded 5' primer and a J-beta primer mix characterized a second PCR of roughly 6 to 11 cycles. TCRdb re-analysed the 5' RACE reads in MiXCR, keeping a single row per CDR3 protein. The sample records about 1.4 million distinct CDR3 sequences, around 55% being singletons. This CDR3 is built from 13 residues. Individuals who donated were healthy Caucasians from Russia aged roughly 6 to 95. This sequence originates from a man in his late teens or twenties in good health. What was sequenced was blood. The genes are TRBV12-3 or TRBV12-4 and TRBJ2-1; TRBD1 or TRBD2 may be the D gene (5 bases each). The CDR3 loop reads CASRLGRENEQFF. The CDR3 DNA is TGTGCCAGCCGTTTGGGCAGGGAGAATGAGCAGTTCTTC.